This T cell receptor (beta chain) derives from a study of T-cell reconstitution after alpha-beta-depleted transplantation in children. V lost 7 bases and J lost 1; bases outside the gene matches: 5. This CDR3 spans 14 amino acids. Preparation of the TCRbeta library involved a method that used unique molecular identifiers. TCRdb ran MiXCR on the PCR reads and lists one entry per CDR3 protein. The top ten clones hold around 6.1% of a sample with approximately 490,000 distinct CDR3 sequences, around 12% of them seen once. This TCR was recovered from a human donor who donated a stem cell graft to a child with combined immunodeficiency. The source was PBMCs from the stem cell graft donor, collected from the stem cell graft. The J gene is TRBJ2-7, the V gene TRBV12-3 or TRBV12-4, with 9 bases identical to TRBD2. CDR3 amino acids: CASKLTSGSYEQYF. The CDR3 DNA is TGTGCCAGCAAGCTGACTAGCGGATCCTACGAGCAGTACTTC.